This T cell receptor (beta chain) was profiled in a study of identical twins. TCRdb passed the 5' RACE reads through MiXCR, listing each CDR3 protein once. The sample records 570,000 or so distinct CDR3 sequences, around a tenth being singletons. This clonotype was observed many times. Its antigen is undetermined. Between the trimmed V and J ends, which lost 10 bases and 10 bases, there was a span of 14 bases. Germline CDR1 reads MNHEY; CDR2 reads SVGAGI. The CDR3 is made up of 11 amino acids. Study-level findings and limits: Instead of following the same donors, the conclusions were based on cross-sectional statistical analysis. A partial confounding effect on zero-insertion analyses could come from invariant MAIT and iNKT cells. The more abundant beta clonotypes in cord blood had fewer insertions, and memory repertoires did not show this. Low generation-probability sequences were in excess among twin-shared out-of-frame alpha sequences.

The same specimen was also included in a second study, on yellow fever vaccine responses in identical twins.

This TCR was sampled from a woman aged 18-30 years in good health. The sequenced sample consisted of PBMCs. V gene TRBV6-5 combines with J gene TRBJ2-1, with D uncertain. The CDR3 bases are TGTGCCACCCGTCGAGCCCAAGAGCAGTTCTTC. It translates to CATRRAQEQFF.